This T cell receptor (beta chain) is drawn from a study of radiotherapy plus CTLA-4 blockade in lung cancer. Study summary: Disease control was seen in approximately 31% of patients, objective responses in about 19%. Study conclusions and caveats: The authors reported that early blood T cell clone dynamics, with interferon-beta, best predicted response. The study found tumor-derived TCR clones expanded in blood after radiotherapy plus ipilimumab.

CTLA-4 blockade with ipilimumab, together with focal radiation, was given to patients with chemo-refractory metastatic non-small-cell lung cancer. The assay was immunoSEQ multiplex PCR, and TCRdb's table has in-frame clones only and misses some. The sample shows more than 25,000 clones, about four fifths of them seen only once. The CDR3 consists of 14 residues. The ends were cut back, 7 bases at V and 4 bases at J, with 14 bases in the middle. Germline V lookup: CDR1 MNHNS, CDR2 SASEGT. In regard to this clone: The antigen is undetermined.

The V call is TRBV6-1, the J call TRBJ2-1; D not certain. The receptor was isolated from a human donor with non-small cell lung cancer that progressed on radiotherapy plus ipilimumab. The specimen comprised peripheral blood, sampled from a patient treated with radiotherapy plus ipilimumab. DNA for the CDR3: TGTGCCAGCACCTTACCGACCGAGTACAATGAGCAGTTCTTC. It is translated as CASTLPTEYNEQFF.